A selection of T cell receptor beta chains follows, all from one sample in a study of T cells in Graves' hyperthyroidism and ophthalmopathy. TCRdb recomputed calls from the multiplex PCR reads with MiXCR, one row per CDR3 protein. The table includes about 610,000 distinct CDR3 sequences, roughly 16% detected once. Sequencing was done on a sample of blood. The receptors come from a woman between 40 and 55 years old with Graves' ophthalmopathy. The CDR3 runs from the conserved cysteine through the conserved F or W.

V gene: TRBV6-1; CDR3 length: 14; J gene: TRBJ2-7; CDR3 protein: CASSEGPLGYEQYF
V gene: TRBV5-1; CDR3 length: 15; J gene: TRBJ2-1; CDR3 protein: CASSLTGTSYNEQFF
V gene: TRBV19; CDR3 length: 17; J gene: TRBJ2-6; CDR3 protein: CASSIRFGDYGANVLTF
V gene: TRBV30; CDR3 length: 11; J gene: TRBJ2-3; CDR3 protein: CAWSSQAPQYF
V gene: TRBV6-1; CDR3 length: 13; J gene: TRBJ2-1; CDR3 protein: CASSTRQAGEQFF
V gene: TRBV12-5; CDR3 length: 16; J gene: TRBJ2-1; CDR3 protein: CASALGHRTAGDEQFF
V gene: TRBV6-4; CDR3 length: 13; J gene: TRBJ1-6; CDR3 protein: CAGTGQNNSPLHF
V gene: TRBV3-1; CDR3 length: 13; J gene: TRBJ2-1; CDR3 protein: CASSRGPGLEQFF
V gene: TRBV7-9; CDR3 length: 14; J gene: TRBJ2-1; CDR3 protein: CASSSPAGSNEQFF
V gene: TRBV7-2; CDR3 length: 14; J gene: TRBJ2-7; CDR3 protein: CASSFSGSFAEQYF
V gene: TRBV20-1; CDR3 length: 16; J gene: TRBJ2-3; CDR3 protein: CSATRASGGAADTQYF
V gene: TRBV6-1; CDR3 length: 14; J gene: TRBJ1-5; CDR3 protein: CASSGEQGAQPQHF
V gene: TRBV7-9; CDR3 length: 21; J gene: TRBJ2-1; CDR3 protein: CASSFSSVLAGDPPSYNEQFF
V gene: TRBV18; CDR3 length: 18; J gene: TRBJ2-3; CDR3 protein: CASSRNPTAPTSTDTQYF
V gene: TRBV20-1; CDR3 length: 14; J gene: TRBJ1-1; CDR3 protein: CSAQDSSMNTEAFF
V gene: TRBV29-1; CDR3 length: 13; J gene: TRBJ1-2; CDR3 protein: CSVAPTPSYGYTF
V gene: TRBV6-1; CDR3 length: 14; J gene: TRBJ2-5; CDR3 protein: CASSDAGGLRTQYF
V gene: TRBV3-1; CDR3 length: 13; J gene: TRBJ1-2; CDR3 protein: CASSQGGGARYTF
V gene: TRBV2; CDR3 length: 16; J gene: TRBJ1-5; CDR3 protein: CASSGGTGWRNQPQHF
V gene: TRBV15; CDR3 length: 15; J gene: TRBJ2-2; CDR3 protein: CATSRAQENTGELFF
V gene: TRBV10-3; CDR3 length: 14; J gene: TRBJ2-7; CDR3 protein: CAIRPDRGRNEQYF
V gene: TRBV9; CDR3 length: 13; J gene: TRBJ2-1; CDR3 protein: CASSVDSLNEQFF
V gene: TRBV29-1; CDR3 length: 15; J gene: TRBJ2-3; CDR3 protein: CSVNGLAGGADTQYF
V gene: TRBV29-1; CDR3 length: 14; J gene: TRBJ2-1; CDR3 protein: CSVELSGAHNEQFF
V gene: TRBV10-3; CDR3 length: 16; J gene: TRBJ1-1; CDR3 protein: CAISEYSQGDSSQAFF
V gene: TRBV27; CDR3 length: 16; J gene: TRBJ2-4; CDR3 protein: CASQPTVYGAKNIQYF
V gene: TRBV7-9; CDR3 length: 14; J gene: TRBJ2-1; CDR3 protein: CASSSATRGNEQFF
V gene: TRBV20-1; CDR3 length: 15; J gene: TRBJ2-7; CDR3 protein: CSARDPRTDSYEQYF
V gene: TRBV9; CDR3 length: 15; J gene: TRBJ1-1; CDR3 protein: CASSSRIDRETEAFF
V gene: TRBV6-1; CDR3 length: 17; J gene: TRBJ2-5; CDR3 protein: CASSEGLDSDLKETQYF
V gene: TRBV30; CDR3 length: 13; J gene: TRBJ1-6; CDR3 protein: CAWRTDYNSPLHF
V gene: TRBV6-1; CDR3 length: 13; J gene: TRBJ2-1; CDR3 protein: CASTGGVNNEQFF
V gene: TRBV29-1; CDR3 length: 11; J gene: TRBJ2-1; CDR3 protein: CSADLAGAQFF
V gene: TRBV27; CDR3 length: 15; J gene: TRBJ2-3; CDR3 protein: CASSYGGLGPDTQYF
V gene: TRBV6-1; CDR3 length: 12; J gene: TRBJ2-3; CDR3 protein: CASHWLSDTQYF
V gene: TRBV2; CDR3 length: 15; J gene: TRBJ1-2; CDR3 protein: CASSEGAGGYYGYTF
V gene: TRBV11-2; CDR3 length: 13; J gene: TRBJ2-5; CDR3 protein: CASSIRPGETQYF
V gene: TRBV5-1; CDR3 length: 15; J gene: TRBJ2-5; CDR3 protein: CASSLGRQGVETQYF
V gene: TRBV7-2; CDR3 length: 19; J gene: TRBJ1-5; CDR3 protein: CASSAFRGQGTYSNQPQHF
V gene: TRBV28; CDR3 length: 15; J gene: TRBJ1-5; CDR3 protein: CASGLSIPRGEPQHF
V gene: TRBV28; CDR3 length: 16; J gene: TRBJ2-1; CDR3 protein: CASSFLSSGTYNEQFF
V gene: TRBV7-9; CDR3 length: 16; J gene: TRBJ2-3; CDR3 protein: CASSLGLAGAGDTQYF
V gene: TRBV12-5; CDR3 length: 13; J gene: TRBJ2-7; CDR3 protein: CASAGTLSYEQYF
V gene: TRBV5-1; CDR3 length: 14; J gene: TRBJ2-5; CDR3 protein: CASSLEGQGETQYF
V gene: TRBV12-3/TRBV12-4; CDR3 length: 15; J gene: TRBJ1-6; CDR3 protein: CASRPQGDYNSPLHF
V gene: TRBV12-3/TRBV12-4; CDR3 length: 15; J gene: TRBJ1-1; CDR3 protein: CASSLAQVGISEAFF
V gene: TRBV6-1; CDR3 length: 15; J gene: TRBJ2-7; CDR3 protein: CASREPGKISYEQYF
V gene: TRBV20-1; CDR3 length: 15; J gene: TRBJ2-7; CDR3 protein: CSASWQDTSSYEQYF
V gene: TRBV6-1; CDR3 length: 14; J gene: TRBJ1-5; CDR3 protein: CAGRTGLAYQPQHF
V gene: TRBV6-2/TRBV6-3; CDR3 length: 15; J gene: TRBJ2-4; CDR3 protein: CASTGGAIAKNIQYF
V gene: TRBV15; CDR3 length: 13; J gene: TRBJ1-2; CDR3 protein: CATSSTANYGYTF
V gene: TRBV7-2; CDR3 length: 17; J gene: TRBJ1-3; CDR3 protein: CASSFTGTGVSGNTIYF
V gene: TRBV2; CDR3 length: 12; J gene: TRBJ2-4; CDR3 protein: CASSWGRGIQYF
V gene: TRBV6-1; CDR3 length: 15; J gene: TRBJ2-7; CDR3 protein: CASSEGQGAFYEQYF
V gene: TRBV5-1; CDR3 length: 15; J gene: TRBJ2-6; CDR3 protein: CASSPGTLGANVLTF